This T cell receptor (beta chain) was found in a study of radiotherapy plus CTLA-4 blockade in lung cancer listed by TCRdb under 2018. In terms of the full investigation: Among enrolled patients, 18% had an objective response and roughly 30% reached disease control.

Libraries were made using the immunoSEQ multiplex PCR assay. What TCRdb holds here is the immuneACCESS table cut down to in-frame rearrangements. Part of the clones is not present; checked against another copy, under half of the missing clones reflect an unresolved V gene, and the others are unexplained. Here the sample has 95,000 to 150,000 clones; around 90% occur a single time. The ten top clones hold 6.9% of the sample. Focal radiation therapy combined with CTLA-4 blockade (ipilimumab) was tested in patients with chemo-refractory metastatic non-small-cell lung cancer. On this clone: Its antigen specificity is not known. At one boundary the junction diverges from the germline segment, which might be a read error.

Study-wide conclusions, independent of this receptor: The strongest predictors of response, as reported, were early dynamic changes in blood T cell clones along with a rise in serum interferon-beta after radiation. After treatment with radiotherapy and ipilimumab, TCR clones that came from tumors expanded in the peripheral blood.

The origin of this receptor is a human donor with non-small cell lung cancer that progressed on radiotherapy plus ipilimumab. Sequenced material: peripheral blood, taken from a patient treated with radiotherapy plus ipilimumab.

The CDR3 in this case is CASSPQGDHPQHF. The sequenced DNA: TGTGCCAGCAGCCCGCAGGGGGATCATCCCCAGCATTTT. The sequence is built from TRBV11-2 and TRBJ1-5; 7 central nucleotides agree with TRBD1. The germline V gene yields SGHAT for CDR1 and FQNNGV for CDR2. The CDR3 has 13 amino acids, counting the end cysteine and phenylalanine. Solely the CDR3 DNA is kept, with 39 bases framed from the first base. The reference TRBV11-2 and TRBJ1-5 proteins fill in what lies around the CDR3, so the full variable domain reads EAGVAQSPRYKIIEKRQSVAFWCNPISGHATLYWYQQILGQGPKLLIQFQNNGVVDDSQLPKDRFSAERLKGVDSTLKIQPAKLEDSAVYLCASSPQGDHPQHFGDGTRLSIL.